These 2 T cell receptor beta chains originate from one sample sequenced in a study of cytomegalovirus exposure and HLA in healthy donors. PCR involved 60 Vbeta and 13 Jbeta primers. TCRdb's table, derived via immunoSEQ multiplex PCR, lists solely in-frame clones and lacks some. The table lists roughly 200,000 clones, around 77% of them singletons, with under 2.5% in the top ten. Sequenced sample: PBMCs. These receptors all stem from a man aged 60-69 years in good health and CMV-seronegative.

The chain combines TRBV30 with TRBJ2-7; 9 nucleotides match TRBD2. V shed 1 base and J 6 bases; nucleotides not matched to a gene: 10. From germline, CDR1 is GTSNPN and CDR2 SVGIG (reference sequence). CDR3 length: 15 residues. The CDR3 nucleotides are TGTGCCTGGAGTGGTAGTAGCGGGAGTATTTGCGAGCAGTACTTC. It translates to CAWSGSSGSICEQYF. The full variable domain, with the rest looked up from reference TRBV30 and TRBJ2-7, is SQTIHQWPATLVQPVGSPLSLECTVEGTSNPNLYWYRQAAGRGLQLLFYSVGIGQISSEVPQNLSASRPQDRQFILSSKKLLLSDSGFYLCAWSGSSGSICEQYFGPGTRLTVT.

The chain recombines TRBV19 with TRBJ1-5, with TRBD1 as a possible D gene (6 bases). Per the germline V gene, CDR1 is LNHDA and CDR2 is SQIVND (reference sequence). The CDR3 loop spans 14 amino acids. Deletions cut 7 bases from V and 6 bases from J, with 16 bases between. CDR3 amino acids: CASIHTGSGQPQHF. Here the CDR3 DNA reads TGTGCCAGTATCCATACAGGGTCGGGTCAGCCCCAGCATTTT.